A selection of T cell receptor beta chains follows, all from one sample in a study of T cell responses to AZD1222 COVID-19 vaccine. Generated by immunoSEQ multiplex PCR, the TCRdb table keeps only in-frame clones and is missing some. The repertoire includes more than 85,000 clones, 88% of them detected once, and 9% to 9.5% sits in the top ten. This specimen was peripheral blood, taken on day 0 of AZD1222 vaccination. These TCRs come from an adult in good health. The CDR3 runs from the conserved cysteine through the conserved F or W. A D gene is named only where the DNA matches it firmly. Size is omitted from some rows. Given values are once, few, many or a class for expanded clones.

TRBJ1-6 | few | TRBD1 | TRBV9 | CASSVGGQGNSPLHF | TGTGCCAGCAGCGTAGGGGGACAGGGTAATTCACCCCTCCACTTT
TRBJ2-3 | . | TRBD1 | TRBV25-1 | CASSGQGALHRSPDTQYF | TGTGCCAGCAGTGGACAGGGGGCTTTGCATCGGAGCCCAGATACGCAGTATTTT
TRBJ2-3 | . | . | TRBV7-2 | CASSLDGIGADTQYF | TGTGCCAGCAGCTTAGACGGGATAGGCGCAGATACGCAGTATTTT
TRBJ2-3 | . | . | TRBV24-1 | CATSDWVSTDTQYF | TGTGCCACCAGTGATTGGGTTAGCACAGATACGCAGTATTTT
TRBJ2-1 | once | . | TRBV9 | CASSTSWSSYNEQFF | TGTGCCAGCAGCACTAGCTGGAGCTCCTACAATGAGCAGTTCTTC
TRBJ2-5 | . | . | TRBV5-1 | CASSEDVMIETQYF | TGCGCCAGCAGCGAGGACGTTATGATAGAGACCCAGTACTTC
TRBJ2-7 | . | TRBD1 | TRBV7-3 | CASRSTGGASNEQYF | TGTGCCAGCAGATCTACAGGGGGCGCATCCAACGAGCAGTACTTC
TRBJ1-2 | once | . | TRBV4-1 | CASSRVTENYGYTF | TGCGCCAGCAGCCGGGTAACAGAGAACTATGGCTACACCTTC
TRBJ2-1 | . | TRBD2 | TRBV4-2 | CASSQDRGLGVYNEQFF | TGTGCCAGCAGCCAAGACAGGGGACTAGGGGTCTACAATGAGCAGTTCTTC
TRBJ2-5 | . | . | TRBV28 | CATEGIAQETQYF | TGTGCCACAGAAGGGATCGCTCAAGAGACCCAGTACTTC
TRBJ2-2 | . | . | TRBV4-1 | CASSQDGGQGGGELFF | TGCGCCAGCAGCCAAGATGGTGGGCAGGGTGGCGGGGAGCTGTTTTTT
TRBJ2-5 | . | . | TRBV5-1 | CASNFGGEVTQYF | TGCGCCAGCAACTTTGGAGGGGAGGTGACCCAGTACTTC
TRBJ2-7 | . | . | TRBV7-9 | CASSDSYEQYF | TGTGCCAGCAGCGACTCCTACGAGCAGTACTTC
TRBJ2-2 | . | . | TRBV12-3/TRBV12-4 | CASSRSVGGELFF | TGTGCCAGCAGTAGAAGCGTCGGCGGGGAGCTGTTTTTT
TRBJ2-1 | . | . | TRBV3-1/TRBV3-2 | CASSQGKDYERNPYNEQFF | TGTGCCAGCAGCCAAGGTAAGGACTACGAGCGAAACCCATACAATGAGCAGTTCTTC
TRBJ2-1 | few | . | TRBV28 | CASSPSRAGVGREQFF | TGTGCCAGCAGCCCGTCCCGGGCGGGCGTGGGTAGGGAGCAGTTCTTC
TRBJ2-7 | . | TRBD1 | TRBV9 | CASSAGQGTFYEQYF | TGTGCCAGCAGCGCGGGACAGGGGACATTCTACGAGCAGTACTTC
TRBJ1-3 | few | . | TRBV6-1 | CASSETHSGNTIYF | TGTGCCAGCAGTGAGACGCACTCTGGAAACACCATATATTTT
TRBJ1-1 | . | . | TRBV2 | CASSEPRGGHTEAFF | TGTGCCAGCAGTGAACCGCGTGGGGGGCACACTGAAGCTTTCTTT
TRBJ1-2 | . | . | TRBV3-1/TRBV3-2 | CASSPRADGGYTF | TGTGCCAGCAGCCCCCGGGCGGACGGGGGCTACACCTTC
TRBJ2-2 | once | . | TRBV19 | CASTIGAPGELFF | TGTGCCAGTACCATAGGAGCCCCCGGGGAGCTGTTTTTT
TRBJ2-2 | . | . | TRBV28 | CASSLLGGPRNTGELFF | TGTGCCAGCAGTTTATTGGGGGGGCCAAGGAACACCGGGGAGCTGTTTTTT
TRBJ2-1 | . | TRBD2 | TRBV11-3 | CASSPGTSAYNEQFF | TGTGCCAGCAGCCCCGGGACTAGCGCATACAATGAGCAGTTCTTC
TRBJ2-3 | . | TRBD2 | TRBV4-3 | CASSQGLAADTQYF | TGCGCCAGCAGCCAAGGACTAGCGGCAGATACGCAGTATTTT
TRBJ1-1 | . | . | TRBV5-1 | CASSFVRNTEAFF | TGCGCCAGCAGCTTCGTCAGGAACACTGAAGCTTTCTTT
TRBJ1-2 | . | . | TRBV29-1 | CSVQDSSYGYTF | TGCAGCGTTCAAGATTCAAGCTATGGCTACACCTTC
TRBJ1-4 | few | TRBD1 | TRBV29-1 | CSARQGSNEKLFF | TGCAGCGCTCGACAGGGGAGTAATGAAAAACTGTTTTTT
TRBJ1-2 | . | . | TRBV25-1 | CASSEAGTGGYTF | TGTGCCAGCAGTGAGGCCGGGACGGGGGGCTACACCTTC
TRBJ2-1 | . | TRBD2 | TRBV11-3 | CASSLGVAGGPYNEQFF | TGTGCCAGCAGCTTAGGAGTAGCGGGAGGACCGTACAATGAGCAGTTCTTC
TRBJ1-6 | once | . | TRBV30 | CAWDRYNSPLHF | TGTGCCTGGGACAGATATAATTCACCCCTCCACTTT
TRBJ2-1 | . | . | TRBV19 | CASSIPTGKNNEQFF | TGTGCCAGTAGTATTCCGACGGGAAAGAACAATGAGCAGTTCTTC
TRBJ1-5 | . | TRBD1 | TRBV4-1 | CASSRNQGGNQPQHF | TGCGCCAGCAGCCGTAACCAGGGGGGCAATCAGCCCCAGCATTTT
TRBJ2-3 | . | . | TRBV27 | CASKGHPAHPDTQYF | TGTGCCAGCAAGGGCCACCCCGCCCACCCAGATACGCAGTATTTT
TRBJ2-4 | few | . | TRBV3-1/TRBV3-2 | CASRGAPGNIQYF | TGTGCCAGCAGGGGCGCACCTGGGAACATTCAGTACTTC
TRBJ1-2 | . | TRBD1 | TRBV7-8 | CASSYTPTGDNGYTF | TGTGCCAGCAGTTACACTCCGACAGGGGACAATGGCTACACCTTC
TRBJ2-1 | . | . | TRBV2 | CASSASGNEQFF | TGTGCCAGCAGCGCATCGGGCAATGAGCAGTTCTTC
TRBJ1-5 | . | . | TRBV7-9 | CASSPSMGNQPQHF | TGTGCCAGCAGCCCTAGCATGGGCAATCAGCCCCAGCATTTT
TRBJ2-1 | . | . | TRBV27 | CASSGRINEQFF | TGTGCCAGCAGTGGACGGATCAATGAGCAGTTCTTC
TRBJ1-4 | . | . | TRBV5-4 | CASSTSQLQGEKLFF | TGTGCCAGCAGCACCTCACAGCTACAGGGTGAAAAACTGTTTTTT
TRBJ1-1 | once | . | TRBV13 | CASSLEGQGVTEAFF | TGTGCCAGCAGCTTAGAGGGTCAGGGAGTAACTGAAGCTTTCTTT
TRBJ1-5 | . | . | TRBV7-9 | CASSLGTNQPQHF | TGTGCCAGCAGCTTAGGGACCAATCAGCCCCAGCATTTT
TRBJ1-1 | few | TRBD1 | TRBV6-2/TRBV6-3 | CASSYPGQGSNTEAFF | TGTGCCAGCAGTTACCCCGGACAGGGTTCGAACACTGAAGCTTTCTTT
TRBJ2-2 | . | . | TRBV5-1 | CASSTPVGIKSGELFF | TGCGCCAGCAGCACCCCGGTAGGAATTAAGTCTGGGGAGCTGTTTTTT
TRBJ2-1 | . | . | TRBV6-6 | CASSYGDFYNEQFF | TGTGCCAGCAGTTACGGGGACTTCTACAATGAGCAGTTCTTC
TRBJ2-5 | . | . | TRBV2 | CASTRIRRESLRETQYF | TGTGCCAGCACCCGAATTCGACGGGAGAGTTTAAGGGAGACCCAGTACTTC
TRBJ2-7 | . | TRBD2 | TRBV19 | CASSPRRRTSVGREQYF | TGTGCCAGTAGTCCGCGACGGCGGACTAGCGTAGGCAGGGAGCAGTACTTC
TRBJ2-7 | . | . | TRBV6-1 | CASSAQVSRDSYEQYF | TGTGCCAGCAGTGCCCAAGTTAGCAGGGACTCCTACGAGCAGTACTTC
TRBJ2-1 | . | TRBD2 | TRBV6-4 | CASSEAGGPNEQFF | TGTGCCAGCAGTGAAGCGGGAGGGCCCAATGAGCAGTTCTTC
TRBJ2-3 | . | . | TRBV14 | CASSQDLRGTDTQYF | TGTGCCAGCAGCCAAGATCTGAGGGGGACAGATACGCAGTATTTT
TRBJ2-3 | . | TRBD1 | TRBV20-1 | CSQGAADTQYF | TGTAGCCAGGGGGCCGCAGATACGCAGTATTTT